These T cell receptor beta chains were read from a single sample in a study of early T cells in non-severe SARS-CoV-2 infection. TCRdb processed the 5' RACE reads anew with MiXCR; each CDR3 protein has one entry. The sample has some 64,000 distinct CDR3 sequences; 13% are singletons. Sequenced: whole blood. The receptors were sampled from an adult who was a healthcare worker with PCR-confirmed SARS-CoV-2 infection or an uninfected control (not recorded which). Each CDR3 is given with its conserved first and last residue. Each record gives: CDR3 protein, CDR3 DNA, CDR3 length, D gene, V gene, clone size, J gene. The D gene is left open where the match is weak. Size is omitted from some rows. Given values are once, few, many or a class for expanded clones.

CDR3 protein: CASWLAGAPEQFF
CDR3 DNA: TGTGCCAGCTGGTTAGCGGGAGCGCCTGAGCAGTTCTTC
CDR3 length: 13
D gene: TRBD2
V gene: TRBV28
clone size: few
J gene: TRBJ2-1

CDR3 protein: CASSQNTDTQYF
CDR3 DNA: TGTGCCAGCAGCCAGAACACAGATACGCAGTATTTT
CDR3 length: 12
D gene: NA
V gene: TRBV4-2
clone size: few
J gene: TRBJ2-3

CDR3 protein: CASSDGRTEAFF
CDR3 DNA: TGTGCCAGCAGTGACGGACGCACTGAAGCTTTCTTT
CDR3 length: 12
D gene: NA
V gene: TRBV28
clone size: few
J gene: TRBJ1-1

CDR3 protein: CSARLAARNTGELFF
CDR3 DNA: TGCAGTGCTAGACTAGCGGCTAGGAACACCGGGGAGCTGTTTTTT
CDR3 length: 15
D gene: TRBD2
V gene: TRBV20-1
clone size: NA
J gene: TRBJ2-2

CDR3 protein: CASSLSGDFSGNTIYF
CDR3 DNA: TGTGCCAGCAGTCTGTCGGGGGACTTCTCTGGAAACACCATATATTTT
CDR3 length: 16
D gene: NA
V gene: TRBV12-3/TRBV12-4
clone size: few
J gene: TRBJ1-3

CDR3 protein: CSVGLFGGSGANVLTF
CDR3 DNA: TGCAGCGTTGGCCTTTTTGGGGGATCGGGGGCCAACGTCCTGACTTTC
CDR3 length: 16
D gene: NA
V gene: TRBV29-1
clone size: few
J gene: TRBJ2-6

CDR3 protein: CAISESSGLAYEQYF
CDR3 DNA: TGTGCCATCAGTGAGTCGAGTGGACTAGCCTACGAGCAGTACTTC
CDR3 length: 15
D gene: TRBD2
V gene: TRBV10-3
clone size: few
J gene: TRBJ2-7

CDR3 protein: CASSQDLGKGYGYGYTF
CDR3 DNA: TGTGCCAGCAGCCAAGATCTTGGTAAAGGGTACGGCTATGGCTACACCTTC
CDR3 length: 17
D gene: NA
V gene: TRBV14
clone size: NA
J gene: TRBJ1-2

CDR3 protein: CSGLAGPPDTQYF
CDR3 DNA: TGCAGTGGTCTAGCGGGACCCCCAGATACGCAGTATTTT
CDR3 length: 13
D gene: TRBD2
V gene: TRBV20-1
clone size: few
J gene: TRBJ2-3

CDR3 protein: CAIRGTGGTDEQFF
CDR3 DNA: TGTGCCATCAGGGGGACAGGGGGTACCGATGAGCAGTTCTTC
CDR3 length: 14
D gene: TRBD1
V gene: TRBV10-3
clone size: NA
J gene: TRBJ2-1

CDR3 protein: CASSSSSARRNEQFF
CDR3 DNA: TGTGCCAGCAGCTCTTCTAGCGCCCGGAGGAATGAGCAGTTCTTC
CDR3 length: 15
D gene: NA
V gene: TRBV7-2
clone size: few
J gene: TRBJ2-1

CDR3 protein: CASSAGQGAIYEQYF
CDR3 DNA: TGTGCCAGCAGCGCAGGACAGGGGGCGATCTACGAGCAGTACTTC
CDR3 length: 15
D gene: TRBD1
V gene: TRBV9
clone size: NA
J gene: TRBJ2-7

CDR3 protein: CASSLNRGLTGELFF
CDR3 DNA: TGCGCCAGCAGCTTGAACAGGGGACTTACCGGGGAGCTGTTTTTT
CDR3 length: 15
D gene: NA
V gene: TRBV5-1
clone size: few
J gene: TRBJ2-2

CDR3 protein: CASSYGTSSYNEQFF
CDR3 DNA: TGTGCCAGCAGTTACGGCACCAGCTCCTACAATGAGCAGTTCTTC
CDR3 length: 15
D gene: NA
V gene: TRBV6-5
clone size: NA
J gene: TRBJ2-1

CDR3 protein: CASSPSRRGYEQYF
CDR3 DNA: TGTGCCAGCAGTCCTTCGCGGCGGGGCTACGAGCAGTACTTC
CDR3 length: 14
D gene: NA
V gene: TRBV7-9
clone size: NA
J gene: TRBJ2-7

CDR3 protein: CASSLVGPYGNEQYF
CDR3 DNA: TGTGCCAGCAGCTTGGTAGGACCGTACGGGAACGAGCAGTACTTC
CDR3 length: 15
D gene: NA
V gene: TRBV5-6
clone size: few
J gene: TRBJ2-7

CDR3 protein: CASSEGLAGTYEQYF
CDR3 DNA: TGTGCCAGCAGTGAAGGACTAGCGGGGACCTACGAGCAGTACTTC
CDR3 length: 15
D gene: TRBD2
V gene: TRBV2
clone size: NA
J gene: TRBJ2-7

CDR3 protein: CASRTGILLGYTF
CDR3 DNA: TGTGCCAGCAGGACAGGGATTTTACTAGGCTACACCTTC
CDR3 length: 13
D gene: TRBD1
V gene: TRBV6-5
clone size: many
J gene: TRBJ1-2

CDR3 protein: CATSRDPGIEAFF
CDR3 DNA: TGTGCCACCAGCAGAGATCCTGGGATTGAAGCTTTCTTT
CDR3 length: 13
D gene: NA
V gene: TRBV15
clone size: few
J gene: TRBJ1-1

CDR3 protein: CASSPQMNTEAFF
CDR3 DNA: TGTGCCAGCAGTCCCCAGATGAACACTGAAGCTTTCTTT
CDR3 length: 13
D gene: NA
V gene: TRBV28
clone size: NA
J gene: TRBJ1-1

CDR3 protein: CASSPPRGGEETQYF
CDR3 DNA: TGTGCCAGCTCACCCCCGAGGGGAGGTGAAGAGACCCAGTACTTC
CDR3 length: 15
D gene: NA
V gene: TRBV18
clone size: NA
J gene: TRBJ2-5

CDR3 protein: CASSQVWGETEAFF
CDR3 DNA: TGTGCCAGCAGCCAAGTTTGGGGGGAGACTGAAGCTTTCTTT
CDR3 length: 14
D gene: NA
V gene: TRBV3-1
clone size: many
J gene: TRBJ1-1

CDR3 protein: CASSFHREGEQFF
CDR3 DNA: TGTGCCAGCAGCTTTCACCGGGAAGGTGAGCAGTTCTTC
CDR3 length: 13
D gene: NA
V gene: TRBV7-8
clone size: NA
J gene: TRBJ2-1

CDR3 protein: CAWTGTASNTGELFF
CDR3 DNA: TGTGCCTGGACCGGGACAGCATCTAACACCGGGGAGCTGTTTTTT
CDR3 length: 15
D gene: TRBD1
V gene: TRBV30
clone size: NA
J gene: TRBJ2-2

CDR3 protein: CASLQRELTGELFF
CDR3 DNA: TGTGCCTCCCTCCAGCGGGAGCTCACCGGGGAGCTGTTTTTT
CDR3 length: 14
D gene: TRBD2
V gene: TRBV2
clone size: few
J gene: TRBJ2-2

CDR3 protein: CASSPPGQGMPEAFF
CDR3 DNA: TGTGCCAGCAGCCCACCGGGACAGGGAATGCCTGAAGCTTTCTTT
CDR3 length: 15
D gene: TRBD1
V gene: TRBV7-2
clone size: many
J gene: TRBJ1-1

CDR3 protein: CASTQSRDSLNSPLHF
CDR3 DNA: TGTGCCAGCACTCAATCACGGGACAGCCTAAATTCACCCCTCCACTTT
CDR3 length: 16
D gene: TRBD1
V gene: TRBV7-9
clone size: many
J gene: TRBJ1-6

CDR3 protein: CASSSQGDSSYNEQFF
CDR3 DNA: TGTGCCAGTAGTAGTCAGGGGGACAGCTCCTACAATGAGCAGTTCTTC
CDR3 length: 16
D gene: TRBD1
V gene: TRBV19
clone size: NA
J gene: TRBJ2-1

CDR3 protein: CASSDNSISYGYTF
CDR3 DNA: TGTGCCAGCAGTGACAACAGCATCTCCTATGGCTACACCTTC
CDR3 length: 14
D gene: NA
V gene: TRBV2
clone size: NA
J gene: TRBJ1-2

CDR3 protein: CASSEGDRNQPQHF
CDR3 DNA: TGTGCCAGCAGTGAAGGGGACAGGAATCAGCCCCAGCATTTT
CDR3 length: 14
D gene: TRBD1
V gene: TRBV6-1
clone size: few
J gene: TRBJ1-5

CDR3 protein: CSARGGGRKYYGYTF
CDR3 DNA: TGCAGTGCTAGAGGGGGAGGCAGAAAATACTATGGCTACACCTTC
CDR3 length: 15
D gene: NA
V gene: TRBV20-1
clone size: many
J gene: TRBJ1-2